Each of the 30 T cell receptor beta chains below was sequenced from the same sample in a study of chronic HIV infection and antiretroviral therapy. MiXCR was run by TCRdb on the 5' RACE reads, yielding one entry per CDR3 protein. This sample has more than 25,000 distinct CDR3 sequences; around 8.6% occur once, and the top ten carry roughly 2.7%. The sample was peripheral blood. The receptors derive from an adult who had HIV and had not received antiretroviral therapy, or was an uninfected healthy control (not recorded which).

This clonotype appeared a few times. This chain links TRBV11-1 with TRBJ1-6; maybe TRBD1 (5 bases). V was cut by 6 bases and J by 9 bases, with 18 bases left in between. Germline CDR1 reads SGHAT; CDR2 reads FQDESV (reference sequence). The CDR3 consists of 15 residues. The CDR3 loop reads CASRSDTRLSSPLHF. The CDR3 bases are TGTGCCAGCAGATCGGACACGAGATTATCTTCACCCCTCCACTTT.

There are a few counts of this clonotype. The V call is TRBV11-3, the J call TRBJ1-1; D gene uncertain. Germline V gene lookup returns CDR1 SGHNT and CDR2 YENEEA. This CDR3 region has 13 residues. Deletions cut 6 bases from V and 1 base from J, with 9 bases between. The CDR3, as DNA: TGTGCCAGCAGGAGCGCTACGAACACTGAAGCTTTCTTT. It yields the protein CASRSATNTEAFF. Full variable domain (missing parts from reference TRBV11-3 and TRBJ1-1): EAGVVQSPRYKIIEKKQPVAFWCNPISGHNTLYWYLQNLGQGPELLIRYENEEAVDDSQLPKDRFSAERLKGVDSTLKIQPAELGDSAVYLCASRSATNTEAFFGQGTRLTVV.

At least ten counts were recorded for this clonotype. The V call is TRBV29-1, the J call TRBJ1-1; 7 bases agree with TRBD1. The V gene end was trimmed by 4 bases and the J gene end by 0 bases; junction bases not matched to a gene: 5. The germline V gene has CDR1 SQVTM and CDR2 ANQGSEA. There are 14 residues in the CDR3. The CDR3 protein is CSVAGQYMNTEAFF. CDR3 DNA sequence: TGCAGCGTTGCGGGACAGTACATGAACACTGAAGCTTTCTTT.

This clonotype was counted many times. The chain combines TRBV10-3 with TRBJ2-5; possibly TRBD2 for D (5 bases). CDR1 and CDR2 (germline): ENHRY, SYGVKD. Trimming removed 6 bases from V and 5 bases from J, with 7 bases in between. This CDR3 contains 11 residues. The CDR3 sequence: CAISEGETQYF. CDR3 bases: TGTGCCATCAGCGAGGGCGAGACCCAGTACTTC.

This clonotype has just a few counts. The J gene is TRBJ2-1, the V gene TRBV9; the match to TRBD2 covers 14 bases. CDR3 length: 15 amino acids. V trimming: 7 bases; J trimming: 10 bases; junction bases outside the gene matches: 10. Germline CDR1 SGDLS, CDR2 YYNGEE. Here the CDR3 DNA reads TGTGCCAGCTCTACGACTAGCGGGGGGGTCCGGGAGCAGTTCTTC. It is translated as CASSTTSGGVREQFF.

In this sample, this clonotype turned up many times. This chain links TRBV12-3 or TRBV12-4 with TRBJ2-3, with D perhaps TRBD2 (7 bases). V was trimmed by 3 bases and J by 1 base, leaving 11 bases between them. The CDR3 sequence is 15 residues long. The CDR3 sequence: CASSFGRGRTDTQYF. DNA for the CDR3: TGTGCCAGCAGTTTCGGGCGGGGGCGCACAGATACGCAGTATTTT.

The chain has TRBV6-2 or TRBV6-3 and TRBJ2-2, with no clear D. CDR1 is MNHEY and CDR2 is SVGEGT in the germline V gene. CDR3 length: 15 residues. With 1 base removed from V and 4 bases from J, the gap between germline ends came to 10 bases. The CDR3 DNA reads TGTGCCAGCAGTTACTATAAAGGGCTCACCGGGGAGCTGTTTTTT. Translated: CASSYYKGLTGELFF.

The rearrangement links TRBV20-1 to TRBJ1-3; unclear D gene. The CDR3 loop spans 13 amino acids. Trimming left V 3 bases short and J 0 bases short, with 6 bases between. Germline V gives CDR1 DFQATT, CDR2 SNEGSKA (reference sequence). The CDR3 sequence is CSARMSSGNTIYF. The CDR3 DNA follows: TGCAGTGCTAGGATGAGCTCTGGAAACACCATATATTTT.

In its sample, this clonotype was seen a few times. The CDR3, as DNA: TGTGCCAGCAGCTTCACAGAGGGGGGCCACAATCAGCCCCAGCATTTT. Amino acids: CASSFTEGGHNQPQHF. The rearrangement uses TRBV7-6 and TRBJ1-5, with a tentative D call TRBD1 (6 bases). Trimming cost V 3 bases and J 3 bases, with 15 bases left between them. This CDR3 has 16 residues. Germline V gives CDR1 SGHVS, CDR2 FNYEAQ.

This clonotype was seen more than once but under ten times. The chain recombines TRBV5-1 with TRBJ2-3; TRBD2 aligns across 8 bases. CDR3 length equals 15 residues. CDR1 and CDR2 (germline): SGHRS, YFSETQ. After removal of 2 bases from V and 5 bases from J, the junction contained 7 bases not matched to a gene. The CDR3 sequence is CASSFPREVQDTQYF. CDR3 bases: TGCGCCAGCAGCTTTCCGCGGGAGGTTCAAGATACGCAGTATTTT.

Of note for this clonotype: A read error may be the cause here, since a much bigger clone is one base away. The conserved phenylalanine or tryptophan is not found at the CDR3 terminus, so this likely reflects a read error. The chain uses TRBV4-2 and TRBJ2-3; TRBD1 aligns across 10 bases. The CDR3 is 15 residues long. Germline values: CDR1 LGHNA, CDR2 YNFKEQ. V lost 1 base and J lost 4; bases outside the gene matches: 2. In DNA form, the CDR3 reads TGTGCCAGCAGCCAAGGGGACAGGGGAGCAGATACGCAGTATTAT. It yields the protein CASSQGDRGADTQYY.

This clonotype was seen a handful of times. The chain combines TRBV12-3 or TRBV12-4 with TRBJ1-1; D may be TRBD1 (5 bases). The CDR3 is made up of 15 amino acids. Trimming shortened V by 7 bases and J by 0 bases, and 15 bases separated the two germline ends. CDR3: CASTSRTLMNTEAFF. CDR3 sequence (DNA): TGTGCCAGCACCTCCCGGACACTCATGAACACTGAAGCTTTCTTT.

Only a few counts were recorded for this clonotype. CDR3 bases: TGCAGTGCTAGAGCTCCTGGAAACACCATATATTTT. Translating gives CSARAPGNTIYF. The gene calls are TRBV20-1 and TRBJ1-3; D uncertain. Germline CDR1 DFQATT, CDR2 SNEGSKA (reference sequence). This CDR3 has 12 residues. With 1 base removed from V and 2 bases from J, the gap between germline ends came to 3 bases.

Many counts were recorded for this clonotype. The rearrangement uses TRBV7-9 and TRBJ1-2; 8 nucleotides align to TRBD1. The CDR3 loop spans 15 amino acids. The V segment lost 8 bases and the J segment 3 bases; nucleotides outside the gene matches: 11. Germline CDR1 reads SEHNR; CDR2 reads FQNEAQ (reference sequence). Written as DNA, the CDR3 is TGTGCCAGCCTGGGAGGACAGGGTGTAGACTATGGCTACACCTTC. Translation gives CASLGGQGVDYGYTF.

The chain uses TRBV2 and TRBJ1-4; D is uncertain. V was clipped by 8 bases and J by 8 bases, with 12 bases between them. The CDR3 runs 12 residues. Germline CDR1 is SNHLY and CDR2 is FYNNEI. The CDR3 region has the DNA TGTGCCAGCGGGGAACAGACGGAAAAACTGTTTTTT. It translates to CASGEQTEKLFF.

A few counts support this clonotype. This chain links TRBV10-3 with TRBJ1-5; D is uncertain. The germline V and J ends were trimmed by 0 bases and 7 bases, with 13 bases remaining between them. The CDR3 contains 15 residues. The germline gives CDR1 ENHRY, CDR2 SYGVKD. CDR3: CAISESFGLPQPQHF. The CDR3 nucleotides are TGTGCCATCAGTGAGTCGTTTGGACTGCCCCAGCCCCAGCATTTT.

The sample holds many counts of this clonotype. The rearrangement joins TRBV29-1 to TRBJ2-3; possibly TRBD1 for D (6 bases). Germline CDR1 is SQVTM and CDR2 is ANQGSEA. V shed 6 bases and J shed 3 bases, with 19 bases lying between them. This CDR3 has 15 residues. As DNA, the CDR3 is TGCAGCGTGACCCTCACAGGGCCAAGGACAGATACGCAGTATTTT. Amino acid sequence: CSVTLTGPRTDTQYF.

This clonotype was observed many times. The chain combines TRBV29-1 with TRBJ2-3; D perhaps matches TRBD2 (6 bases). Germline V gives CDR1 SQVTM, CDR2 ANQGSEA. The V and J ends lost 1 base and 2 bases respectively, with 16 bases between them. The CDR3 has 16 residues. The CDR3 is CSVEGLASEVTDTQYF. Here the CDR3 DNA reads TGCAGCGTTGAAGGTCTTGCTAGCGAGGTCACAGATACGCAGTATTTT.

This clonotype was seen repeatedly, ten times or more. V is TRBV6-2 or TRBV6-3 and J is TRBJ2-7; D not resolved. The CDR3 has 11 amino acids. Germline V gives CDR1 MNHEY, CDR2 SVGEGT. V was pared by 2 bases and J by 6 bases, with 5 bases between. The CDR3 DNA sequence: TGTGCCAGCAGTTACGGGCGCGAGCAGTACTTC. Translated: CASSYGREQYF.

The V call is TRBV3-1, the J call TRBJ2-5; the D gene could be TRBD1 or TRBD2 (5 bases each). Germline V gives CDR1 LGHDT, CDR2 YNNKEL (reference sequence). The CDR3 has 14 residues. The V gene lost 0 bases and the J gene lost 5 bases, with 10 bases spanning the gap. CDR3 DNA: TGTGCCAGCAGCCAAGATACGGGGCGGGAGACCCAGTACTTC. Amino acid sequence: CASSQDTGRETQYF.

There are many counts of this clonotype. This sequence joins TRBV29-1 and TRBJ2-1, with a tentative D call TRBD1 (5 bases). This CDR3 is built from 11 residues. Germline loops: CDR1 SQVTM, CDR2 ANQGSEA. V gave up 5 bases and J gave up 6 bases, with 8 bases separating them. The CDR3 nucleotides are TGCAGCGTTCTCGACAGCAATGAGCAGTTCTTC. Its translation: CSVLDSNEQFF.

This clonotype was seen repeatedly, ten times or more. The chain has TRBV29-1 and TRBJ1-1, with D possibly TRBD1 on 5 matching bases. There are 15 residues in the CDR3. The germline gives CDR1 SQVTM, CDR2 ANQGSEA. V lost 4 bases and J lost 0, with 15 bases in between. CDR3 nucleotides: TGCAGCGTTGGCAAGGGACCTAGAATGAACACTGAAGCTTTCTTT. This codes for CSVGKGPRMNTEAFF.

This clonotype was observed at least ten times. This sequence joins TRBV4-3 and TRBJ2-7; D is perhaps TRBD1 (6 bases). CDR1 and CDR2 (germline): LGHNA, YSLEER. The CDR3 is 14 residues long. The ends were cut back, 5 bases at V and 5 bases at J, with 16 bases in the middle. In DNA, the CDR3 is TGCGCCAGCAGCTACCTGGACAGAGCGAACGAGCAGTACTTC. The encoded protein is CASSYLDRANEQYF.

In its sample, this clonotype was seen many times. DNA for the CDR3: TGCAGCGTTGAAGATCTTGACAGGCCGGGGACAGATACGCAGTATTTT. Translation gives CSVEDLDRPGTDTQYF. The chain combines TRBV29-1 with TRBJ2-3; possibly TRBD1 for D (6 bases). Trimming stripped 0 bases from V and 3 bases from J, with 16 bases between. Germline values: CDR1 SQVTM, CDR2 ANQGSEA. This CDR3 is 16 amino acids long.

This clonotype has only a few counts. The V call is TRBV10-3, the J call TRBJ1-5; TRBD1 agrees at 9 bases. The CDR3 sequence is 16 residues long. Germline trimming cut 0 bases from V and 2 bases from J; bases unmatched to any gene: 2. Germline V gene data show CDR1 as ENHRY and CDR2 as SYGVKD. CDR3 sequence reads: CAISESDRGGNQPQHF. The CDR3 DNA reads as TGTGCCATCAGTGAGTCGGACAGGGGAGGCAATCAGCCCCAGCATTTT.

In its sample, this clonotype was seen many times. The chain couples TRBV20-1 to TRBJ1-5; a weak D match, TRBD1 (5 bases). Per the germline V gene, CDR1 is DFQATT and CDR2 is SNEGSKA (reference sequence). The CDR3 has 15 residues. V was clipped by 0 bases and J by 0 bases, with 9 bases between them. The CDR3 bases are TGCAGTGCTAGAGATGGCAGGGTTAGCAATCAGCCCCAGCATTTT. This codes for CSARDGRVSNQPQHF.

This clonotype was recorded a few times. In DNA form, the CDR3 reads TGTGCCAGCAGGAGGAGCCGGGGGGGCGATACCGGGGAGCTGTTTTTT. This translates into CASRRSRGGDTGELFF. The chain carries TRBV6-1 and TRBJ2-2; 8 positions match TRBD2. Losses at the gene ends were 6 bases for V and 5 bases for J; bases not matched to a gene: 11. Germline values: CDR1 MNHNS, CDR2 SASEGT. CDR3 length: 16 amino acids.

This clonotype was counted a few times. V usage is TRBV5-4 and J usage is TRBJ1-2; D not resolved. Germline V CDR1 and CDR2: SGHNT, YYREEE (reference sequence). The length of the CDR3 is 16 residues. Trimming removed 0 bases from V and 2 bases from J, with 14 bases in between. CDR3 region: CASSLGSDGLNYGYTF. CDR3 sequence (DNA): TGTGCCAGCAGCTTGGGAAGCGACGGACTGAACTATGGCTACACCTTC.

This clonotype was counted ten times or more. The V call is TRBV27, the J call TRBJ2-1, with TRBD2 as a possible D gene (6 bases). Germline V gives CDR1 MNHEY, CDR2 SMNVEV (reference sequence). Deletions cut 5 bases from V and 6 bases from J, with 11 bases between. The CDR3 length is 13 residues. The CDR3 loop is CASSRTTSNEQFF. The CDR3 bases are TGTGCCAGCAGTCGGACTACCTCCAATGAGCAGTTCTTC.

This clonotype was recorded at least ten times. The V and J genes are TRBV18 and TRBJ2-5; D not certain. Germline CDR1 and CDR2: KGHSH and LQKENI. There are 12 residues in the CDR3. Trimming left V 4 bases short and J 1 base short, with 4 bases between. The CDR3: CASSQSQETQYF. CDR3 sequence (DNA): TGTGCCAGCTCACAGAGCCAAGAGACCCAGTACTTC.